These T cell receptor beta chains were read from a single sample in a study of cytomegalovirus exposure and HLA in healthy donors. The assay was immunoSEQ multiplex PCR, and TCRdb's table has in-frame clones only and misses some. The sample consists of approximately 56,000 clones, roughly 70% of them appearing once. What was sequenced was PBMCs. These receptors were taken from a woman in her forties or fifties in good health and CMV-seropositive. CDR3s include the opening cysteine and the closing phenylalanine or tryptophan. The order of the fields is D gene, J gene, V gene, clone size, CDR3 DNA, CDR3 protein. D genes are given only for firm matches. Clone size is not always given. Where it is, it says once, few, many or a class for expanded clones.

TRBD1 TRBJ1-5 TRBV27 - TGTGCCAGCAGTGCCGGACAGGCTGGCAATCAGCCCCAGCATTTT CASSAGQAGNQPQHF
- TRBJ2-1 TRBV7-9 - TGTGCCAGCAGCCACCGGACTACCTCAGATCCCTACAATGAGCAGTTCTTC CASSHRTTSDPYNEQFF
TRBD1 TRBJ1-2 TRBV5-1 once TGCGCCAGCAGCCCCGGGACAGGGACCTATGGCTACACCTTC CASSPGTGTYGYTF
- TRBJ1-2 TRBV7-3 - TGTGCCAGCAGCGCGGAACAGGGATACGATGGCTACACCTTC CASSAEQGYDGYTF
TRBD2 TRBJ2-1 TRBV11-2 once TGTGCCAGCAGCTTAGAGGCCGGGACTAGCGGGAGAAATGAGCAGTTCTTC CASSLEAGTSGRNEQFF
- TRBJ1-2 TRBV5-5 few TGTGCCAGACGTTGGGCGGGGGATGGCTACACCTTC CARRWAGDGYTF
TRBD2 TRBJ2-3 TRBV18 few TGTGCCAGCTCAACGGGGGGGACAGATACGCAGTATTTT CASSTGGTDTQYF
TRBD2 TRBJ2-1 TRBV7-2 - TGTGCCAGCAGCTTGGCTAGCGGGAGCTACAGTGAGCAGTTCTTC CASSLASGSYSEQFF
TRBD1 TRBJ2-1 TRBV7-2 - TGTGCCAGCAGCCAATCCGGGACAGATTACAATGAGCAGTTCTTC CASSQSGTDYNEQFF
TRBD1 TRBJ1-2 TRBV7-2 - TGTGCCAGCAGCCGGGACAGGTCTACCCCAGGCCTCTATGGCTACACCTTC CASSRDRSTPGLYGYTF
TRBD1 TRBJ2-7 TRBV9 - TGTGCCAGCAGCGTAGGGGGGACAGACTTGTACTTC CASSVGGTDLYF
- TRBJ1-1 TRBV11-2 few TGTGCCAGCAGCTTAGCTGGGGGTAGTGGGGGCCTCGTCACTGAAGCTTTCTTT CASSLAGGSGGLVTEAFF
- TRBJ2-4 TRBV28 - TGTGCCAGCAGTTCGGCAGGCGGGGCAAAAAACATTCAGTACTTC CASSSAGGAKNIQYF
- TRBJ1-4 TRBV19 - TGTGCCAGTAGTATAGGTGGGCAAAAACTGTTTTTT CASSIGGQKLFF
- TRBJ1-6 TRBV9 few TGTGCCAGCAGCGCCGGGGCCTATAATTCACCCCTCCACTTT CASSAGAYNSPLHF
TRBD2 TRBJ2-7 TRBV10-2 once TGCGCCAGCAGTGTAGGGACTAGCGGGAGAACCCTCTACGAGCAGTACTTC CASSVGTSGRTLYEQYF
- TRBJ1-1 TRBV19 - TGTGCCAGTAACGCCCCACTTCGACAGTTTACGGCTTTCTTT CASNAPLRQFTAFF
TRBD1 TRBJ1-5 TRBV19 - TGTGCCAGTAGTACGGGGACAGGACGCAATCAGCCCCAGCATTTT CASSTGTGRNQPQHF
TRBD2 TRBJ2-3 TRBV7-2 - TGTGCCAGCACCTCCTCAGCGGGGGCTAGAGATACGCAGTATTTT CASTSSAGARDTQYF
TRBD1 TRBJ2-5 TRBV2 few TGTGCCAGCAGCATGCGGACAGGAGGAAAAGAGACCCAGTACTTC CASSMRTGGKETQYF
TRBD1 TRBJ2-7 TRBV5-6 - TGTGCCAGCAGCCCCAACCAATTGGACAGGACCTACGAGCAGTACTTC CASSPNQLDRTYEQYF
TRBD2 TRBJ2-1 TRBV6-4 few TGTGCCAGCAGTGAGGGGACTAGCGGGAACAATGAGCAGTTCTTC CASSEGTSGNNEQFF
- TRBJ1-2 TRBV15 - TGTGCCACCAGCAGTAGACAGTTCTATGGCTACACCTTC CATSSRQFYGYTF
- TRBJ2-7 TRBV4-2 few TGTGCCAGCAGCCGACAAATAGGTGTCTACGAGCAGTACTTC CASSRQIGVYEQYF
- TRBJ2-7 TRBV18 - TGTGCCAGCTCCGCGTCCTACGAGCAGTACTTC CASSASYEQYF
TRBD2 TRBJ2-7 TRBV4-1 - TGCGCCAGCAGCCCCACCGGGGGGGTCTACGAGCAGTACTTC CASSPTGGVYEQYF
TRBD1 TRBJ1-2 TRBV7-2 - TGTGCCAGCAGCTTAGCCTCCGGACAGGGGGGCTATGGCTACACCTTC CASSLASGQGGYGYTF
- TRBJ2-3 TRBV5-6 - TGTGCCAGCAGCTTGTACGAGTGGTCAGATACGCAGTATTTT CASSLYEWSDTQYF
TRBD2 TRBJ2-3 TRBV7-2 once TGTGCCAGCAGCACTGCTAGCGGGGGGTCGGATACGCAGTATTTT CASSTASGGSDTQYF
TRBD1 TRBJ2-5 TRBV7-8 - TGTGCCAGCAGCTTACGACAGGGGAACGGAGAGACCCAGTACTTC CASSLRQGNGETQYF
- TRBJ2-2 TRBV7-9 - TGTGCCAGCAGCTTAGCGCGGGCGACCAACACCGGGGAGCTGTTTTTT CASSLARATNTGELFF
- TRBJ1-5 TRBV28 once TGTGCCAGCAGTTTATCTCGTTACAGCTATGGTAGCAATCAGCCCCAGCATTTT CASSLSRYSYGSNQPQHF
- TRBJ1-5 TRBV30 - TGTGCCTGGAGGTCGGGTCAGAGCAATCAGCCCCAGCATTTT CAWRSGQSNQPQHF
TRBD1 TRBJ2-7 TRBV18 - TGTGCCAGCTCACCAGGGACAGGGTCCTACGAGCAGTACTTC CASSPGTGSYEQYF
- TRBJ2-1 TRBV4-3 few TGCGCCAGCAGCCAAGATAGGGCTAGGGCAGGGGGGCTGTACAATGAGCAGTTCTTC CASSQDRARAGGLYNEQFF
- TRBJ2-1 TRBV27 - TGTGCCAGCAGTCCCAGTAGCGGAGCTTACAATGAGCAGTTCTTC CASSPSSGAYNEQFF
- TRBJ2-7 TRBV27 - TGTGCCACCCGGACTCCTAGCTCCTACGAGCAGTACTTC CATRTPSSYEQYF
TRBD2 TRBJ2-1 TRBV9 - TGTGCCAGCAGCGCGGGACTAGCCAATGAGCAGTTCTTC CASSAGLANEQFF
- TRBJ2-5 TRBV5-1 - TGCGCCAGCAGCTCCCGGACAGCCTCGACTACCCAGTACTTC CASSSRTASTTQYF
TRBD1 TRBJ1-1 TRBV4-3 - TGCGCCAGCAGCCAAGATCGCGGACAGGGAGTGACTGAAGCTTTCTTT CASSQDRGQGVTEAFF
TRBD1 TRBJ2-7 TRBV5-6 few TGTGCCAGCAGCTTGGTGGGGACAGGACATTACGAGCAGTACTTC CASSLVGTGHYEQYF
- TRBJ2-7 TRBV6-5 - TGTGCCAGCCGACCGAGACAGGCCTACGAGCAGTACTTC CASRPRQAYEQYF
TRBD2 TRBJ2-1 TRBV9 - TGTGCCAGCACTCCTATAGCGGGCTCCTACAATGAGCAGTTCTTC CASTPIAGSYNEQFF
- TRBJ2-3 TRBV18 - TGTGCCAGCCCCCAGAGTCTAGCTAGCACAGATACGCAGTATTTT CASPQSLASTDTQYF
TRBD1 TRBJ1-1 TRBV7-9 - TGTGCCAGCAGCCCCTGGGACAGGCCCAACACTGAAGCTTTCTTT CASSPWDRPNTEAFF
- TRBJ1-2 TRBV7-2 - TGTGCCAGCAGCCCGAATCTCGACGACATTCTCTATGGCTACACCTTC CASSPNLDDILYGYTF
- TRBJ2-1 TRBV13 - TGTGCCAGCAGCCTCTCCCGGGACTTTTCCTACAATGAGCAGTTCTTC CASSLSRDFSYNEQFF
TRBD1 TRBJ2-7 TRBV2 few TGTGCCAGCAGAACGTTCCAGGGGGCTTCTTCCTACGAGCAGTACTTC CASRTFQGASSYEQYF